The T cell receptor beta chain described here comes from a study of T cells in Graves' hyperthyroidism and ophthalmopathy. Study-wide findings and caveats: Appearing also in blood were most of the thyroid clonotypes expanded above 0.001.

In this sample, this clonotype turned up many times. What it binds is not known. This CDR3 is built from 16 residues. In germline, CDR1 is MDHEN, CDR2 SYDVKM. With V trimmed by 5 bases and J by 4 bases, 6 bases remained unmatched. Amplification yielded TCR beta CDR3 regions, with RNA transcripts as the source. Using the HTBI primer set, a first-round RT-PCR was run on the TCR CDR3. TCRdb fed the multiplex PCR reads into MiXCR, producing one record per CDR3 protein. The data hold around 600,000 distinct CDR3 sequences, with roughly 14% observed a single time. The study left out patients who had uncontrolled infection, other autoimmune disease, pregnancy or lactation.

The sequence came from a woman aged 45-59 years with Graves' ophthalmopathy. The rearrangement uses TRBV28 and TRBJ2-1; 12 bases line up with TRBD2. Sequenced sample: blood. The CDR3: CASSPGLAGIYNEQFF. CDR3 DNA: TGTGCCAGCAGTCCCGGACTAGCGGGAATATACAATGAGCAGTTCTTC.